The text below deals with one T cell receptor (beta chain). Its target antigen remains unknown. Base-call qualities are not available, and no considerably larger clone is one nucleotide away. Participants in the prospective study were aged roughly 18 to 95 years, lived in more than 20 United States geographic areas, and enrolled through a virtual design. Cohort assignment in the prospective study relied on participant-reported clinical history from a screening survey and a study questionnaire. Each participant in the prospective study had whole blood, serum and a nasopharyngeal or oropharyngeal swab collected by mobile phlebotomists. Prospective study participants could optionally give additional blood draws and questionnaires over an approximately two-month period. Prospective study blood samples were shipped either frozen or at room temperature before DNA extraction. This entry is derived from a study of blood T cell repertoires in COVID-19 (dated by TCRdb to between 2020 and 2021). Context from the whole study: Collaborator samples came from the United States, Italy and Spain and covered acute and convalescent phases of COVID-19. The material from the prospective study consisted of cDNA or gDNA derived from T cells, B-cell-depleted T cells, or PBMCs. Deeply sampled blood TCRbeta repertoires from subjects exposed to, actively infected with, or recovered from COVID-19 were included in the dataset. A freely available public database, intended as a resource for researchers studying the immune response to SARS-CoV-2, is where the repertoires were released. Samples came from the ongoing ImmuneRACE study (first 160 participants) plus 1,254 subjects from 6 global collaborators. Nearly every sample came with metadata listing a de-identified subject ID, COVID-19 status, age in years and sex. Where available, HLA class I and class II types were taken from metadata supplied by the sample provider and were not determined by assay-based typing.

General findings and caveats noted by the study authors: The amount of clinical and demographic metadata varied by source and participant and was provided uncurated.

The CDR3 runs 14 amino acids, cysteine and phenylalanine included. Left in the record is the CDR3 DNA by itself, 42 bases read in frame from the first base. CDR1 SNHLY and CDR2 FYNNEI are derived from the germline V gene. The V end loses 8 bases and the J end loses 5 bases, and a stretch of 18 bases separates them. TCRbeta CDR3 regions were amplified from genomic DNA using the immunoSEQ Assay, a bias-controlled multiplex PCR. On the authors' methods: The number of nucleated cells in each sample was estimated by amplification of reference gene primers within the assay. To quantify the absolute abundance of each unique TCRbeta CDR3 rearrangement, sequence reads were collapsed and filtered. For each sample, productive Simpson clonality was calculated as the square root of Simpson's diversity index over productive rearrangements. TCRdb obtained this table from immuneACCESS and retained in-frame rearrangements with V and J assigned. These tables miss some clones; where compared with another copy, unresolved V genes account for less than half of the shortfall, and the remainder is unexplained. For V, J and clone size, that table is used; D and trimming come from the DNA. The sample has about 160,000 clones on record, around 80% of them singletons. Clones ranked in the top ten supply roughly 4% of the sample.

Source material: PBMCs or T cells enriched from blood (not recorded which). The rearranged chain carries TRBV2 and TRBJ1-1; 5 matching bases give a weak D call of TRBD1. This clonotype originated in a woman aged 45 to 65 in a cohort exposed to, infected with or recovered from COVID-19 (not recorded which). The DNA is as follows: TGTGCCAGCGCAGTCGTGGCAGGGTGGACTGAAGCTTTCTTT. Its coded protein is CASAVVAGWTEAFF.